This T cell receptor (beta chain) was obtained from a study of cytomegalovirus exposure and HLA in healthy donors. The overall study: In an early release, HLA-typed donors contributed roughly 85 million unique TCR sequences.

With respect to this clone: Its antigen is undetermined.

The ends lost 2 bases at V and 2 bases at J; junction bases unmatched: 6. Germline CDR1 is SGHKS and CDR2 is YYEKEE (reference sequence). There are 15 residues in the CDR3. Primers included in the PCR were 60 Vbeta and 13 Jbeta primers. This table comes from immunoSEQ multiplex PCR, and its TCRdb copy is limited to in-frame clones, with some not included. The sample contains roughly 180,000 clones, approximately 77% of which appear only once. Regarding the study as a whole: When a later analysis compared HLA-associated TCR beta chains with equally common others, the HLA-associated chains turned out to be more clonally expanded and to have lower generation probabilities. Among the most significant clusters, several appeared linked to common viral pathogens in a later analysis. Sequencing artifact likely explains a cluster of highly shared sequence variants.

The specimen was PBMCs. V usage is TRBV5-5 and J usage is TRBJ2-7; 8 bases match TRBD1. This TCR was sampled from a female donor in good health and CMV-seronegative. The CDR3 nucleotides are TGTGCCAGCAGCTTTGACAGGGGCCCACCCTACGAGCAGTACTTC. Translated, it gives CASSFDRGPPYEQYF.